The 2 T cell receptor beta chains reported below all come from one sample, sequenced in a study of blood T cells in healthy people across ages. Together with a sample-barcoded 5' primer, a J-beta primer mix was included in a second PCR lasting about 7 to 12 cycles. One entry per CDR3 protein, called by TCRdb with MiXCR from the 5' RACE reads. Among some 1.8 million distinct CDR3 sequences listed, about two fifths were seen once. The sequenced material came from blood. The receptors here all came from a human donor in good health.

The J gene is TRBJ2-5, the V gene TRBV5-4; D might be TRBD1 or TRBD2, each matching 6 bases. This CDR3 is built from 16 residues. V was trimmed by 6 bases and J by 1 base, leaving 19 bases between them. Germline lookup yields CDR1 SGHNT and CDR2 YYREEE (reference sequence). Written as DNA, the CDR3 is TGTGCCAGCAACTGGGGGGCAAACCAGCTCCAAGAGACCCAGTACTTC. The encoded protein is CASNWGANQLQETQYF. The full variable domain, its missing parts supplied by reference TRBV5-4 and TRBJ2-5, is ETGVTQSPTHLIKTRGQQVTLRCSSQSGHNTVSWYQQALGQGPQFIFQYYREEENGRGNFPPRFSGLQFPNYSSELNVNALELDDSALYLCASNWGANQLQETQYFGPGTRLLVL.

The V gene is TRBV4-3, the J gene TRBJ1-5; D is uncertain. This CDR3 region has 15 residues. The V and J ends lost 0 bases and 0 bases respectively, with 6 bases between them. CDR1 and CDR2 (germline): LGHNA, YSLEER. In DNA, the CDR3 is TGCGCCAGCAGCCAAGATTGGTATAGCAATCAGCCCCAGCATTTT. As protein: CASSQDWYSNQPQHF.